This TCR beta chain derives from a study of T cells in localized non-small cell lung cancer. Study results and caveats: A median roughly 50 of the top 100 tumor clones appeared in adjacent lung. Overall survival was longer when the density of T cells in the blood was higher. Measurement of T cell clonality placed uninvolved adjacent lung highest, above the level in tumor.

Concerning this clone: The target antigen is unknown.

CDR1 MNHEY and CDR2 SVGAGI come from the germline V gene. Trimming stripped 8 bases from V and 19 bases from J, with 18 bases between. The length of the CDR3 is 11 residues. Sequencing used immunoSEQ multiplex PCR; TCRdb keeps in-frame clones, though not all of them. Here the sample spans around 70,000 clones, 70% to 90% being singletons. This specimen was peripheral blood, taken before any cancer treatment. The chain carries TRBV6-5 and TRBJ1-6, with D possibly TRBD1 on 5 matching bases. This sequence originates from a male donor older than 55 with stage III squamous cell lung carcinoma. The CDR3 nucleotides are TGTGCCAGCGGGAAGAGAGGGGAGGTTCACTTT. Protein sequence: CASGKRGEVHF.